The clone carrying this T cell receptor (beta chain) was counted only a few times. The data derive from a study of Graves' ophthalmopathy and Graves' hyperthyroidism. RNA transcripts served as template for amplifying TCR beta CDR3 sequences. The first round was an RT-PCR with HTBI primers, and the second round was a multiplex PCR. Using its own MiXCR run on the multiplex PCR reads, TCRdb lists one record per CDR3 protein. Among around 1,200,000 distinct CDR3 sequences listed, about 36% were seen once. From germline, CDR1 is MNHEY and CDR2 SVGAGI. V gave up 2 bases and J gave up 9 bases, with 13 bases separating them. This CDR3 region has 13 residues.

The source is an adult man with Graves' hyperthyroidism. The chain links TRBV6-5 to TRBJ1-2; no firm D call. Sequenced input: peripheral blood or thyroid tissue (not recorded which). The CDR3 spells CASSYTSSGSYTF. CDR3 DNA sequence: TGTGCCAGCAGTTACACATCTTCGGGGAGCTACACCTTC.